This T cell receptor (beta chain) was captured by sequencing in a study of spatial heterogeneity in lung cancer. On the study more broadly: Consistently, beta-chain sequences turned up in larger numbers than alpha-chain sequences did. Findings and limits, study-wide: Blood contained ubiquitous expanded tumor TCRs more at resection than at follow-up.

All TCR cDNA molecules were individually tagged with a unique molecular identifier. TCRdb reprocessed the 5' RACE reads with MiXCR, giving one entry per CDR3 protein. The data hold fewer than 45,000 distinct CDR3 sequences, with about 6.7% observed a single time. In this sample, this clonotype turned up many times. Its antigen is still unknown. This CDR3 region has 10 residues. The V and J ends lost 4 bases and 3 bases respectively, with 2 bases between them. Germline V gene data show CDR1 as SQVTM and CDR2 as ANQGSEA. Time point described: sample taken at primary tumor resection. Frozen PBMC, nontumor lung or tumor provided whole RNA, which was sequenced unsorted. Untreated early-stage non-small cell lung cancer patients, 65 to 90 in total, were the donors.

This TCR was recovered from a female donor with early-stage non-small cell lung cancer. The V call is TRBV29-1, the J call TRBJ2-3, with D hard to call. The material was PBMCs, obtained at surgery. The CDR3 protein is CSVATDTQYF. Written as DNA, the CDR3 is TGCAGCGTTGCGACAGATACGCAGTATTTT.